The 10 T cell receptor beta chains in this list originate from one sample, sequenced in a study of CXCR3-negative and CXCR3-positive naive CD8 T cells (dated by TCRdb to the late 2010s). Sequencing used a NextSeq 550. The Human TCR Profiling Kit (MiLaboratory) was used to make UMI-labeled 5' RACE TRB cDNA libraries. TCRdb reprocessed the sequencing reads and holds a single record per CDR3 protein sequence, with no DNA. The sample table includes 90,000 to 95,000 distinct CDR3 sequences. Around 1.7% of the sample is held by the ten biggest clonotypes. Input material: naive CXCR3- CD8+ T cells from blood. This specimen's cell subset or site label, per the study, means: CD45RO-CCR7+CD27+CD95- naive CD8+ T cells lacking CXCR3 (TNR3-). These receptors originate from a human donor in good health. Some clones in this sample may be carry-over from other donors' samples.

The J gene is TRBJ1-5, the V gene TRBV23-1; TCRdb indicates TRBD1, and absent DNA this call remains unverified. TRBV23-1 is filed as an ORF, its function uncertain. The CDR3 is made up of 13 amino acids. The chain's CDR3 is CASSLSPPLPQHF.

The chain couples TRBV4-1 to TRBJ2-1; with no DNA, the TCRdb D assignment of TRBD1 cannot be verified. CDR1 is MGHRA and CDR2 is YSYEKL in the germline V gene. This CDR3 has 15 residues. The CDR3 protein is CASSQGPGAYNEQFF.

The V call is TRBV7-2, the J call TRBJ2-1; the D call of TRBD2 rests on TCRdb alone, since no DNA is present to check it. The germline gives CDR1 SGHTA, CDR2 FQGNSA. The CDR3 is made up of 15 amino acids. CDR3 residues: CASSLAGLFVNEQFF.

The CDR3 sequence is CASSQDRVSYEQYF. The chain is built from TRBV4-3 and TRBJ2-7. This CDR3 is built from 14 residues. In germline, CDR1 is LGHNA, CDR2 YSLEER.

This chain uses TRBV20-1 with TRBJ2-5; no DNA is available, so the TRBD1 call from TCRdb remains unchecked. Germline V lookup: CDR1 DFQATT, CDR2 SNEGSKA (reference sequence). There are 14 residues in the CDR3. The CDR3 spells CSAVPVGQGETQYF.

The chain is built from TRBV6-6 and TRBJ2-7; the D call from TCRdb, TRBD1, cannot be confirmed without DNA. The CDR3 spans 14 residues. Germline V gene sequence: CDR1 MNHNY, CDR2 SVGAGI (reference sequence). CDR3 sequence reads: CASSDWDSYYEQYF.

This chain's CDR3 is CSASGLAGLSEQFF. This chain connects TRBV20-1 to TRBJ2-1; the D call from TCRdb, TRBD2, cannot be confirmed without DNA. This CDR3 is 14 amino acids long. Germline CDR1 is DFQATT and CDR2 is SNEGSKA (reference sequence).

This chain's CDR3 is CASSLVDGGINEQFF. This rearrangement joins TRBV7-2 to TRBJ2-1; the D gene TCRdb calls, TRBD1, cannot be checked with no DNA. Per the germline V gene, CDR1 is SGHTA and CDR2 is FQGNSA. This CDR3 has 15 residues.

This sequence joins TRBV9 and TRBJ1-2. This CDR3 region has 17 residues. Germline CDR1 and CDR2: SGDLS and YYNGEE. This CDR3 reads CASSSHHMEGLNYGYTF.

The chain joins TRBV29-1 to TRBJ2-7; with no DNA, the TCRdb D assignment of TRBD1 cannot be verified. This CDR3 region has 14 residues. The V gene's germline CDR1 is SQVTM and CDR2 ANQGSEA. The CDR3 sequence is CSGTYREAPYEQYF.